Listed below are T cell receptor beta chains from one sample, sequenced in a study of T cell responses to AZD1222 COVID-19 vaccine. Measured with immunoSEQ multiplex PCR; TCRdb has only the in-frame clones, and not every one. The profile covers some 170,000 clones, with roughly 92% appearing a single time and over 1.5% taken by the ten largest. This specimen was peripheral blood, taken 28 days after the second AZD1222 dose. The source is an adult who received the AZD1222 COVID-19 vaccine. The CDR3 runs from the conserved cysteine through the conserved F or W. The D gene is left open where the match is weak. Not all rows give a size; the values are once, few, many and, for expanded clones, a class.

d_gene	abundance	v_gene	j_gene	CDR3aa	CDR3nt
TRBD1	.	TRBV29-1	TRBJ1-2	CSVLPGQTAYGYTF	TGCAGCGTTCTTCCGGGACAGACGGCCTATGGCTACACCTTC
TRBD2	.	TRBV9	TRBJ2-5	CASSVGGLAGQETQYF	TGTGCCAGCAGCGTAGGTGGACTAGCGGGACAAGAGACCCAGTACTTC
TRBD2	once	TRBV7-2	TRBJ2-3	CASSLWVGTSLTDTQYF	TGTGCCAGCAGCTTATGGGTGGGGACTAGCCTCACAGATACGCAGTATTTT
.	.	TRBV30	TRBJ1-5	CAWSHTSNNQPQHF	TGTGCCTGGAGTCATACGAGCAACAATCAGCCCCAGCATTTT
.	.	TRBV24-1	TRBJ2-1	CATSDPRGPYNEQFF	TGTGCCACCAGTGATCCGCGGGGCCCCTACAATGAGCAGTTCTTC
TRBD1	few	TRBV19	TRBJ2-2	CASSPRTGATGELFF	TGTGCCAGTAGTCCTCGGACAGGGGCCACCGGGGAGCTGTTTTTT
.	.	TRBV3-1/TRBV3-2	TRBJ1-1	CASSRGVRNTEAFF	TGTGCCAGCAGCAGGGGGGTTCGGAACACTGAAGCTTTCTTT
.	.	TRBV7-8	TRBJ1-1	CASSLEVLKTEAFF	TGTGCCAGCAGCTTAGAAGTCTTAAAAACTGAAGCTTTCTTT
.	.	TRBV12-3/TRBV12-4	TRBJ2-2	CASSPGIGELFF	TGTGCCAGCAGCCCAGGTATCGGGGAGCTGTTTTTT
.	.	TRBV25-1	TRBJ2-3	CASSEWVRGDTQYF	TGTGCCAGCAGTGAATGGGTGAGGGGGGATACGCAGTATTTT
.	.	TRBV9	TRBJ2-1	CASSVEPGAGEQFF	TGTGCCAGCAGCGTAGAGCCGGGGGCCGGCGAGCAGTTCTTC
TRBD1	few	TRBV5-4	TRBJ1-2	CASRSGQGLAGYTF	TGTGCCAGCAGGTCGGGACAGGGACTCGCTGGCTACACCTTC
TRBD2	.	TRBV5-1	TRBJ2-7	CASSLGSGGLRRNEQYF	TGCGCCAGCAGCTTGGGTAGCGGGGGGCTCCGCCGAAACGAGCAGTACTTC
.	.	TRBV7-2	TRBJ2-5	CASSFHRGLQETQYF	TGTGCCAGCAGCTTTCATCGGGGACTCCAAGAGACCCAGTACTTC
TRBD1	.	TRBV5-1	TRBJ2-7	CASSKDRTYEQYF	TGCGCCAGCAGCAAGGACAGGACCTACGAGCAGTACTTC
.	.	TRBV28	TRBJ1-2	CASSAVQPFNYGYTF	TGTGCCAGCAGTGCTGTACAACCTTTTAACTATGGCTACACCTTC
TRBD2	.	TRBV5-1	TRBJ2-3	CASGPSGDTGDTQYF	TGCGCCAGCGGTCCTAGCGGTGACACTGGGGATACGCAGTATTTT
TRBD1	once	TRBV6-5	TRBJ2-3	CASRPGQYTDTQYF	TGTGCCAGCAGGCCGGGACAGTACACAGATACGCAGTATTTT
.	.	TRBV19	TRBJ1-5	CASSIGQNQPQHF	TGTGCCAGTAGTATAGGACAGAATCAGCCCCAGCATTTT
.	.	TRBV7-9	TRBJ1-1	CASSARQRNTEAFF	TGTGCCAGCAGCGCCCGACAGAGGAACACTGAAGCTTTCTTT
.	.	TRBV19	TRBJ1-5	CASSIATHFSNQPQHF	TGTGCCAGTAGTATAGCTACGCATTTTAGCAATCAGCCCCAGCATTTT
.	.	TRBV19	TRBJ1-5	CASRGAADYRGNQPQHF	TGTGCCAGTAGAGGGGCAGCGGATTATAGAGGCAATCAGCCCCAGCATTTT
.	.	TRBV27	TRBJ1-5	CASSRAGGQYSNQPQHF	TGTGCCAGCAGCCGAGCGGGGGGACAATATAGCAATCAGCCCCAGCATTTT
.	.	TRBV19	TRBJ2-1	CASSLWGLDEQFF	TGTGCCAGTAGCCTGTGGGGGCTGGATGAGCAGTTCTTC
.	.	TRBV4-3	TRBJ1-3	CASSQDALVSGNTIYF	TGCGCCAGCAGCCAAGATGCCCTCGTCTCTGGAAACACCATATATTTT
.	.	TRBV6-5	TRBJ2-7	CASRQNSYEQYF	TGTGCCAGCAGACAAAACAGCTACGAGCAGTACTTC
.	.	TRBV7-2	TRBJ2-3	CASRAGATDTQYF	TGTGCCAGCCGGGCGGGGGCGACAGATACGCAGTATTTT
.	.	TRBV10-2	TRBJ1-5	CASSIGDGVQPQHF	TGCGCCAGCAGTATAGGCGACGGAGTACAGCCCCAGCATTTT
TRBD2	.	TRBV19	TRBJ2-1	CASTPSGKGVEQFF	TGTGCCAGTACCCCTAGCGGGAAAGGGGTTGAGCAGTTCTTC
.	.	TRBV10-2	TRBJ2-7	CASSDPGEGYEQYF	TGCGCCAGCAGTGACCCGGGAGAGGGATACGAGCAGTACTTC
.	.	TRBV27	TRBJ1-1	CASSRGGLGTEAFF	TGTGCCAGCAGCCGGGGGGGTCTCGGCACTGAAGCTTTCTTT
TRBD2	.	TRBV6-2/TRBV6-3	TRBJ2-2	CASSLLAGGRIGELFF	TGTGCCAGCAGCTTACTAGCGGGAGGTCGGATAGGGGAGCTGTTTTTT
.	.	TRBV18	TRBJ2-1	CASSPSRTEYNEQFF	TGTGCCAGCTCACCTTCCAGGACAGAATACAATGAGCAGTTCTTC
.	once	TRBV11-3	TRBJ1-1	CASSLGAGTEAFF	TGTGCCAGCAGCCTCGGGGCGGGCACTGAAGCTTTCTTT
.	.	TRBV24-1	TRBJ2-6	CATSESRGPPSGANVLTF	TGTGCCACCAGTGAGAGCAGGGGCCCCCCCTCTGGGGCCAACGTCCTGACTTTC
TRBD1	.	TRBV3-1/TRBV3-2	TRBJ2-7	CASSHRGLKTYEQYF	TGTGCCAGCAGTCACAGGGGCCTAAAGACCTACGAGCAGTACTTC
TRBD1	.	TRBV6-2/TRBV6-3	TRBJ2-2	CASSYRQGNTGELFF	TGTGCCAGCAGTTACCGACAGGGTAACACCGGGGAGCTGTTTTTT
.	few	TRBV6-5	TRBJ1-5	CASSGHGGLDQPQHF	TGTGCCAGCAGCGGCCATGGGGGGTTGGATCAGCCCCAGCATTTT
TRBD2	.	TRBV7-8	TRBJ2-2	CASSFLQGAGAYNTGELFF	TGTGCCAGCAGCTTCCTTCAGGGAGCGGGGGCATATAACACCGGGGAGCTGTTTTTT
TRBD1	.	TRBV27	TRBJ2-7	CASRAADRPYEQYF	TGTGCCAGCAGGGCGGCGGACAGGCCCTACGAGCAGTACTTC
.	few	TRBV18	TRBJ2-5	CASSSNPGLQETQYF	TGTGCCAGCTCATCTAATCCGGGACTCCAAGAGACCCAGTACTTC
.	.	TRBV5-4	TRBJ1-2	CASSSDSYGYTF	TGTGCCAGCAGTTCAGACAGCTATGGCTACACCTTC
TRBD2	once	TRBV7-2	TRBJ2-1	CASSFGTSGNEQFF	TGTGCCAGCAGCTTCGGGACTAGTGGTAATGAGCAGTTCTTC
TRBD2	.	TRBV4-2	TRBJ2-7	CASSQDGSGATYEQYF	TGTGCCAGCAGCCAAGATGGTAGCGGGGCCACCTACGAGCAGTACTTC
.	.	TRBV9	TRBJ1-3	CASSPASSGNTIYF	TGTGCCAGCAGCCCCGCTTCCTCTGGAAACACCATATATTTT
.	.	TRBV19	TRBJ1-2	CASSIVGVPNYGYTF	TGTGCCAGTAGTATAGTTGGGGTCCCAAACTATGGCTACACCTTC
TRBD1	.	TRBV2	TRBJ1-6	CASSPGQGKGSPLHF	TGTGCCAGCAGTCCGGGACAGGGAAAGGGATCACCCCTCCACTTT